This is a list of T cell receptor beta chains from one sample in a study of breast tumors, draining lymph nodes, adjacent tissues. TCRdb ran MiXCR on the multiplex PCR reads and lists one entry per CDR3 protein. The data contain 160,000 or so distinct CDR3 sequences, around a third of them seen just once; the ten biggest clones take up about 3.7%. Material for sequencing was axillary lymph node tissue. These receptors all come from a female donor with breast cancer. Some clones in this sample may be carry-over from other donors' samples. Each CDR3 is given with its conserved first and last residue. The D gene is left open where the match is weak. Some rows mark clone size as missing; the rest say once, few, many or name a class of expanded clone.

abundance	v_gene	d_gene	j_gene	CDR3nt	CDR3aa
-	TRBV6-2/TRBV6-3	-	TRBJ2-1	TGTGCCAGCAGTTACACCACCGGGAGAGAGAACAATGAGCAGTTCTTC	CASSYTTGRENNEQFF
many	TRBV4-1	-	TRBJ2-1	TGCGCCAGCAGCTTAGGGGTGGGTGAGCAGTTCTTC	CASSLGVGEQFF
many	TRBV6-5	TRBD2	TRBJ2-5	TGTGCCAGCAGTTACTCTGGACTAGCGGGAGGCCCGGAGGGAGAGACCCAGTACTTC	CASSYSGLAGGPEGETQYF
-	TRBV25-1	-	TRBJ2-6	TGTGCCAGCAGTGACAGGGGAAGTGGGGCCAACGTCCTGACTTTC	CASSDRGSGANVLTF
many	TRBV14	-	TRBJ2-4	TGTGCCAGCAGCCACCTAGGGGTGGGGGACATTCAGTACTTC	CASSHLGVGDIQYF
-	TRBV20-1	TRBD2	TRBJ2-3	TGCAGTGGCAGGGCTAGCGGGAGCTCCGTGCAGTATTTT	CSGRASGSSVQYF
-	TRBV9	TRBD1	TRBJ2-7	TGTGTCAGCAGCATTTTGGACAGGCCTCTGGAGCAGTACTTC	CVSSILDRPLEQYF
many	TRBV2	-	TRBJ1-2	TGTGCCAGCAGTGAGAACAGTTACTATGGCTACACCTTC	CASSENSYYGYTF
many	TRBV6-1	-	TRBJ2-7	TGTGCCAGCAGTGTCGAAGTCCAGTACTTC	CASSVEVQYF
-	TRBV7-9	-	TRBJ2-3	TGTGCCAGCAGTCCAGGGAGGTTTCAGGGCACAGATACGCAGTATTTT	CASSPGRFQGTDTQYF
many	TRBV20-1	-	TRBJ1-4	TGCAGTGCTAGTAGGACGGAGGGGGCAACTAATGAAAAACTGTTTTTT	CSASRTEGATNEKLFF
many	TRBV9	-	TRBJ2-7	TGTGCCAGCAGCGTAGACGGCAGGACGCACTCCTACGAGCAGTACTTC	CASSVDGRTHSYEQYF
many	TRBV4-1	TRBD1	TRBJ2-7	TGCGCCAGCAGCCAAGTTGAGCAGGGGGCGATCGAGCAGTACTTC	CASSQVEQGAIEQYF
many	TRBV20-1	TRBD1	TRBJ1-4	TGCAGTGCTAGAGATCCCAGGGGGGCAGGAGGGGATTCAGCTAATGAAAAACTGTTTTTT	CSARDPRGAGGDSANEKLFF
-	TRBV11-1	-	TRBJ2-7	TGTGCCAGCAGCCTAGCGCCATCGGGTTTGGACGAGCAGTACTTC	CASSLAPSGLDEQYF
-	TRBV7-3	TRBD1	TRBJ2-3	TGTGCCCTTGCAACCTCTACGGACAGGGCGAGTACCACACATACGCGGTATTTT	CALATSTDRASTTHTRYF
many	TRBV5-5	-	TRBJ2-3	TGTGCCAGCAGGAGGTGGGAATCTTACACAGATACGCAGTATTTT	CASRRWESYTDTQYF
many	TRBV28	TRBD1	TRBJ2-3	TGTGCCAGCAGTTTACGACAGGGTTCGGATACGCAGTATTTT	CASSLRQGSDTQYF
-	TRBV20-1	TRBD2	TRBJ2-5	TGCAGTGCTAGAGATCCTAGCGGGGTCGGTGAGACCCAGTACTTC	CSARDPSGVGETQYF
few	TRBV27	TRBD1	TRBJ2-5	TGTGCCAGCAGTTGGGACAGGGTTCAAGAGACCCAGTACTTC	CASSWDRVQETQYF
many	TRBV4-2	TRBD2	TRBJ2-5	TGTGCCAGCAGCCAAGTCCCGCTAGCGGGCGGGTTAGAAGAGACCCAGTACTTC	CASSQVPLAGGLEETQYF
many	TRBV5-4	TRBD2	TRBJ2-7	TGTGCCAGCAGCTTGGTAGGCGGGAGCTCCTACGAGCAGTACTTC	CASSLVGGSSYEQYF
-	TRBV9	TRBD1	TRBJ2-7	TGTGCCAGCAGCGTAGCTTCGAGGGACAGCTACGAGCAGTACTTC	CASSVASRDSYEQYF
many	TRBV2	-	TRBJ1-5	TGTGCCAGCAGTGGGCTGGGGCCCCTCGGGGGCAATCAGCCCCAGCATTTT	CASSGLGPLGGNQPQHF
many	TRBV4-3	TRBD1	TRBJ1-6	TGCGCCAGCAGCCAGGCAGGGGGGCAATATAATTCACCCCTCCACTTT	CASSQAGGQYNSPLHF
many	TRBV10-1	TRBD2	TRBJ2-1	TGCGCCAGCAGTGAGGGGACTAGCGATGAGCAGTTCTTC	CASSEGTSDEQFF
many	TRBV20-1	TRBD1	TRBJ2-1	TGCAGTGCTAGGGGGACAGGGACATACAATGAGCAGTTCTTC	CSARGTGTYNEQFF
-	TRBV19	TRBD2	TRBJ2-2	TGTCCCGTAGGTCCCCCGACGGGGAGGGCCTGTACTCCGTTTGGGACCGGGGAGCTGTTTTTT	CPVGPPTGRACTPFGTGELFF
many	TRBV20-1	-	TRBJ2-7	TGCAGTGCTAGAGAAGACTACTACGAGCAGTACTTC	CSAREDYYEQYF
-	TRBV6-1	TRBD1	TRBJ2-3	TGTGCCAGCAGTTCCTCAATTAATCCCGGGACAGGGAACGCAGATACGCAGTATTTT	CASSSSINPGTGNADTQYF
-	TRBV9	-	TRBJ1-6	TGTGCCAACAGCGTAGGGAACAGGGACAATTCACCCCTCCACTTT	CANSVGNRDNSPLHF
many	TRBV25-1	-	TRBJ2-4	TGTGCCAGCAGTGACGACGCTGGGGGCAAAAACATTCAGTACTTC	CASSDDAGGKNIQYF
many	TRBV7-2	-	TRBJ2-7	TGTGCCAGCAGCTCACATAACTTAGGGTACGAGCAGTACTTC	CASSSHNLGYEQYF
-	TRBV6-5	-	TRBJ1-5	TGTGCCAGCAGTTACTCCCTGGATTTT	CASSYSLDF
many	TRBV9	TRBD1	TRBJ1-4	TGTGCCACAACCGGGACAGGACAGTTACCGGTTGAAAAACTGTTTTTT	CATTGTGQLPVEKLFF
many	TRBV9	-	TRBJ1-2	TGTGCCAGCAGTGCAGGGTATGGCTACACCTTC	CASSAGYGYTF
many	TRBV2	TRBD1	TRBJ2-3	TGTGCCAGCACCGAGGGGGGACAGGGGACAGATACGCAGTATTTT	CASTEGGQGTDTQYF
many	TRBV20-1	TRBD2	TRBJ2-1	TGCAGTGCTAGAGTGAAGCGGGAGGGGGACAATGAGCAGTTCTTC	CSARVKREGDNEQFF
-	TRBV6-5	-	TRBJ2-7	TGTGCCAGCAGTCGCCCCCACAGGGCGCATTACGAGCAGTACTTC	CASSRPHRAHYEQYF
many	TRBV6-5	TRBD1	TRBJ1-2	TGTGCCAGCAGTCCTGGGGACAGATACTATGGCTACACCTTC	CASSPGDRYYGYTF
many	TRBV6-1	-	TRBJ1-6	TGTGCCAGCAGTGAAGGGGGGGGCTTCAGCTCCTATAATTCACCCCTCCACTTT	CASSEGGGFSSYNSPLHF
-	TRBV6-5	TRBD2	TRBJ2-2	TGTGCCAGCAGGTCTACCGGGGGGGTAGCTTATCTCACCGGGGAGCTGTTTTTT	CASRSTGGVAYLTGELFF
many	TRBV5-1	TRBD1	TRBJ1-4	TGCGCCAGCAGCAGTACAGGGGATGGACCCGCAACTAATGAAAAACTGTTTTTT	CASSSTGDGPATNEKLFF
many	TRBV15	-	TRBJ1-6	TGTGCCACCAGCAGAGATCATACGAATTCACCCCTCCACTTT	CATSRDHTNSPLHF
many	TRBV4-3	-	TRBJ1-4	TGCGCCAGCAGCCAAGGGCAGGCCCTGGGGGACGAAAAACTGTTTTTT	CASSQGQALGDEKLFF
many	TRBV27	-	TRBJ1-6	TGTGCCAGCAGTGGCACAGCCCTCTATAATTCACCCCTCCACTTT	CASSGTALYNSPLHF
few	TRBV6-4	TRBD2	TRBJ2-1	TGTGCCAGCAGTCAAGAGTCTCCGGGGGGGGCAGGAATGGGTGAGCAGTTCTTC	CASSQESPGGAGMGEQFF
-	TRBV3-1	-	TRBJ2-7	-	CASSIYLCSVEADRGYEQYF
many	TRBV7-3	-	TRBJ2-7	TGTGCCAGCAGCCCAACGGACGGAACCTACGAGCAGTACTTC	CASSPTDGTYEQYF
many	TRBV14	-	TRBJ2-3	TGTGCCAGCAGCCAAGATCTGGGGGATACGCAGTATTTT	CASSQDLGDTQYF
many	TRBV28	-	TRBJ1-3	TGTGCCAGCAGCACTCCAGGAAACACCATATATTTT	CASSTPGNTIYF
-	TRBV5-6	-	TRBJ1-1	TGTGCCAGCAGCAGTGCCGCCCCAACTGGAGCTTTCTTT	CASSSAAPTGAFF
many	TRBV7-2	TRBD1	TRBJ1-2	TGTGCCAGCAGCGGACAGGGCCGGTCTGGCTACACCTTC	CASSGQGRSGYTF
many	TRBV6-1	-	TRBJ2-1	TGTGCCAGCAGTGGTAGCGGCCGGAGCTCCTACAATGAGCAGTTCTTC	CASSGSGRSSYNEQFF
many	TRBV20-1	-	TRBJ2-7	TGCAGTGCTAGAGATGGGGCCGGGATGGGGGAGCAGTACTTC	CSARDGAGMGEQYF
few	TRBV10-3	-	TRBJ1-1	TGTGCCATCAGTGTGCAGGGGTCGAACACTGAAGCTTTCTTT	CAISVQGSNTEAFF
-	TRBV11-2	-	TRBJ2-5	TGTGCCAGCAGCCCGGACTATTTACCGGAGACCCAGTACTTC	CASSPDYLPETQYF
many	TRBV6-2/TRBV6-3	TRBD2	TRBJ2-7	TGTGCCAGCAGTTACGACGGGGGGGGCACGTCCGAGCAGTACTTC	CASSYDGGGTSEQYF
few	TRBV12-3/TRBV12-4	TRBD1	TRBJ1-2	TGTGCCAGCAGTTTCCGGGACAGGGGTGGCTACACCTTC	CASSFRDRGGYTF